This TCR beta chain appears in the sequencing data of a study of blood T cell repertoires in COVID-19. Using immunoSEQ multiplex PCR, the repertoire was profiled, and TCRdb retains in-frame clones only, with some absent. The top ten hold about 6.7% of the sample, which has about 250,000 clones, approximately 89% seen once. Per the germline V gene, CDR1 is SGHNT and CDR2 is YYREEE (reference sequence). V gave up 4 bases and J gave up 0 bases; unmatched junction bases: 6. The CDR3 contains 15 residues. The chain carries TRBV5-4 and TRBJ2-7, with TRBD2 identical over 8 bases. This TCR was sampled from a woman aged 25 to 39 with COVID-19, enrolled during active disease. Sequencing was performed on peripheral blood. CDR3 DNA sequence: TGTGCCAGCAGCCCTCAGCGGGGGCTCTCCTACGAGCAGTACTTC. This translates into CASSPQRGLSYEQYF.